This T cell receptor (beta chain) was sequenced during a study of neoadjuvant nivolumab and ipilimumab in lung cancer. Study-level information: Patients got nivolumab 3 mg/kg on days 1, 15 and 29; combination added ipilimumab 1 mg/kg day 1.

Sequencing was performed with immunoSEQ multiplex PCR; in TCRdb, only in-frame clones are kept and a portion is missing. The sample has 1,500 to 2,000 clones, 85% seen once; the top ten hold around 2%. Trimming at V came to 5 bases and at J to 7 bases, leaving 9 bases not matched to a gene. The CDR3 is 15 residues long. CDR1 and CDR2 from the germline V gene are MDHEN and SYDVKM. This clonotype was obtained from an adult with non-small cell lung cancer. The sequencing here drew on adjacent normal lung tissue, taken after neoadjuvant nivolumab, alone or with ipilimumab, at or shortly before surgery. The V gene is TRBV28, the J gene TRBJ1-5; TRBD1 matches at 9 bases. In nucleotides, the CDR3 is TGTGCCAGCAGTCCGACGACAGGGGGTATACAGCCCCAGCATTTT. Amino acids: CASSPTTGGIQPQHF.